The source of this T cell receptor (beta chain) is a study of T-cell reconstitution after alpha-beta-depleted transplantation in children. Turning to this clonotype: What it binds is not known.

The length of the CDR3 is 13 residues. Trimming pared 4 bases from V and 3 bases from J, leaving 12 bases between. Germline CDR1 and CDR2: SQVTM and ANQGSEA. Using unique molecular identifiers, the investigators prepared the TCRbeta library. Via MiXCR, TCRdb re-called the PCR reads, giving one row per CDR3 protein. The sample lists 250,000 to 400,000 distinct CDR3 sequences; over 20% were seen once. General study points: The authors attributed T-cell counts and diversity one year after transplant mostly to newly produced T cells.

This receptor was obtained from a male patient between 5 and 17 years old who had a stem cell transplant for acute lymphoblastic leukemia, so the T cells may come from the graft donor. Specimen: PBMCs, mostly from graft donor cells, collected 180 days after TCRalphabeta/CD19-depleted stem cell transplant. This rearrangement joins TRBV29-1 to TRBJ1-2; D remains unclear. CDR3 bases: TGCAGCGTTGGGGGAACGACCTACTATGGCTACACCTTC. As protein: CSVGGTTYYGYTF.